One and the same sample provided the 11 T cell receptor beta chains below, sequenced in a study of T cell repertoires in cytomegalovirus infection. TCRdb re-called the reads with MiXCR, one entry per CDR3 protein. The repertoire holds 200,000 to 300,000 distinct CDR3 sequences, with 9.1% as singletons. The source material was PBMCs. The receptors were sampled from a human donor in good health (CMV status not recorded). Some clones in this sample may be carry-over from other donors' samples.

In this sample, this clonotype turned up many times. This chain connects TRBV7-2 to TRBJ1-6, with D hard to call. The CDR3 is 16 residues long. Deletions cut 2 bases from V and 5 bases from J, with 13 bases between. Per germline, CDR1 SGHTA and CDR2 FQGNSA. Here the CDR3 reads CASSLTRRADNSPLHF. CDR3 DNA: TGTGCCAGCAGCTTAACCCGGAGGGCGGATAATTCACCCCTCCACTTT. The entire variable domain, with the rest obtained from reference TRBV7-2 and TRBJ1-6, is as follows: GAGVSQSPSNKVTEKGKDVELRCDPISGHTALYWYRQSLGQGLEFLIYFQGNSAPDKSGLPSDRFSAERTGGSVSTLTIQRTQQEDSAVYLCASSLTRRADNSPLHFGNGTRLTVT.

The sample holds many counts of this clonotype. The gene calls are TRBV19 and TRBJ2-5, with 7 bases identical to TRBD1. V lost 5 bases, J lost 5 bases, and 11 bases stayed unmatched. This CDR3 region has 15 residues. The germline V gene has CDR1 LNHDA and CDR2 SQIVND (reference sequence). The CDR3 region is CASSPLDRSWETQYF. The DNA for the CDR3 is TGTGCCAGTAGTCCACTGGACAGGTCGTGGGAGACCCAGTACTTC.

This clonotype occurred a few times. The CDR3 region is CASSLAAGPTYEQYF. CDR3 coding DNA: TGTGCCAGCAGCTTAGCGGCAGGGCCAACCTACGAGCAGTACTTC. The V call is TRBV7-2, the J call TRBJ2-7; D is perhaps TRBD1 (5 bases). The CDR3 contains 15 residues. V lost 0 bases, J lost 2 bases, and 11 bases lay in between. Germline CDR1 SGHTA, CDR2 FQGNSA.

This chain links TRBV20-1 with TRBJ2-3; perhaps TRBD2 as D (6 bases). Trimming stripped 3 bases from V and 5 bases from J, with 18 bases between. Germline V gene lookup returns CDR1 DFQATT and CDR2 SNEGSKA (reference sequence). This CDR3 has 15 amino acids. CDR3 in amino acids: CSARQLRPAGDTQYF. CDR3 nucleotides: TGCAGTGCTAGGCAACTTCGACCAGCGGGAGATACGCAGTATTTT.

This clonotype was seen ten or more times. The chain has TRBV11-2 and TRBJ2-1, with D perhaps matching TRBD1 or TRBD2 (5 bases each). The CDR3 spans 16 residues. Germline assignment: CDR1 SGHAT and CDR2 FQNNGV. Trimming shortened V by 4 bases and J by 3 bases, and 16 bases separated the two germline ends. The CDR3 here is CASSSGTARGYNEQFF. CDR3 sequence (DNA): TGTGCCAGCAGCTCAGGGACGGCGAGGGGCTACAATGAGCAGTTCTTC.

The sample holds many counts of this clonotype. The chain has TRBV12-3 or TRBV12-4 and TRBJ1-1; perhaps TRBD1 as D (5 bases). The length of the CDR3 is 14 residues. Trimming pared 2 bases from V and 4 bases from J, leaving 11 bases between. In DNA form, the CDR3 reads TGTGCCAGCAGTTTAAGGGGCGGCGTCACTGAAGCTTTCTTT. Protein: CASSLRGGVTEAFF.

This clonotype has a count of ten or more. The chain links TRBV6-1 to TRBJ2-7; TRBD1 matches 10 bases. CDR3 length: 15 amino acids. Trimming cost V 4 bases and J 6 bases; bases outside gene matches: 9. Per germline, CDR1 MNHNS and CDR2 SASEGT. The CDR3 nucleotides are TGTGCCAGCAGTGGGATTGCGACAGGGGGCGGCGAGCAGTACTTC. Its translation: CASSGIATGGGEQYF.

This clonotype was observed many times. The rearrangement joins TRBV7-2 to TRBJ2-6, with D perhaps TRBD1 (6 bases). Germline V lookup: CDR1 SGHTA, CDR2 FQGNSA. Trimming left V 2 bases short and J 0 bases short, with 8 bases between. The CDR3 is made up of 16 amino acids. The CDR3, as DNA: TGTGCCAGCAGCTTACAGGGGCTCTCTGGGGCCAACGTCCTGACTTTC. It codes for CASSLQGLSGANVLTF. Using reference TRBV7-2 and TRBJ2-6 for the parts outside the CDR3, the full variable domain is GAGVSQSPSNKVTEKGKDVELRCDPISGHTALYWYRQSLGQGLEFLIYFQGNSAPDKSGLPSDRFSAERTGGSVSTLTIQRTQQEDSAVYLCASSLQGLSGANVLTFGAGSRLTVL.

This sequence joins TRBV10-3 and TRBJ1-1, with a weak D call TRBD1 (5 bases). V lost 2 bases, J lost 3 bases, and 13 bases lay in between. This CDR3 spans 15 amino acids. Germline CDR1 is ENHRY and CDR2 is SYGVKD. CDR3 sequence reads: CAISEMGQAYTEAFF. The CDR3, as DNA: TGTGCCATCAGTGAGATGGGGCAGGCGTACACTGAAGCTTTCTTT.

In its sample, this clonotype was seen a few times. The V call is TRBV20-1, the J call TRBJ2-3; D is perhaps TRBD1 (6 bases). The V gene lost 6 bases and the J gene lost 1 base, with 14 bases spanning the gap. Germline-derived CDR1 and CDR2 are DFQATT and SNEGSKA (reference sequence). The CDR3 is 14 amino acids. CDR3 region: CSATYPGGTDTQYF. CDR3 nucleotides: TGCAGTGCAACCTACCCAGGGGGCACAGATACGCAGTATTTT.

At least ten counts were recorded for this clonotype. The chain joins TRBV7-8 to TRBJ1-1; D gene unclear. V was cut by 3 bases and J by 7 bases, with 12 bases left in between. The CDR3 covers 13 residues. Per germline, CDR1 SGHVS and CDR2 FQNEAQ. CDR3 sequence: CASSFRQNFEAFF. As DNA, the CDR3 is TGTGCCAGCAGCTTTCGGCAGAACTTTGAAGCTTTCTTT.